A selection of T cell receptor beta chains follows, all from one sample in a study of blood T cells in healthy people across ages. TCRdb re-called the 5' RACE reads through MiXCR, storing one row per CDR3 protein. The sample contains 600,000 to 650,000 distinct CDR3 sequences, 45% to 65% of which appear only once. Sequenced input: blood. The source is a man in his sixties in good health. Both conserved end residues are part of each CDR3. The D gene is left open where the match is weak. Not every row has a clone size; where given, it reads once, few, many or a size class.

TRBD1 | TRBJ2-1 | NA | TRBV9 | TGTGCCAGCAGCGTCCAGACAGGGTCGAATGAGCAGTTCTTC | CASSVQTGSNEQFF
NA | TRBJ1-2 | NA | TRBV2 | TGTGCCAGCAATCGACCCCTGGGCTATGGCTACACCTTC | CASNRPLGYGYTF
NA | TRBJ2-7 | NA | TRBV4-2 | TGTGCCAGCAGCCAAGATGGTGGGGCCTGGTACGAGCAGTACTTC | CASSQDGGAWYEQYF
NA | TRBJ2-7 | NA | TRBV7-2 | TGTCCCAGCAGCCTGACAGGAGATGGGTACAATGAGCAGTACTTC | CPSSLTGDGYNEQYF
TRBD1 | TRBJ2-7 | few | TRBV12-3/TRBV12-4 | TGTGCCAGCAGAAGGACAGGGAGGAGCTCCTACGAGCAGTACTTC | CASRRTGRSSYEQYF
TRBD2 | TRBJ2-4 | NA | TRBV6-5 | TGTGCCAGCAGTTTAGGACTAGCGGGAGAAAACATTCAGTACTTC | CASSLGLAGENIQYF
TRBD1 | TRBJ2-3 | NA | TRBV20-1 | TGCAGTGCTGCCGGGACAGGTGTGCTCCCGCAGTATTTT | CSAAGTGVLPQYF
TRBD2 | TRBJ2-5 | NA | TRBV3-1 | TGTGCCAGCAGCCAAGGGACTAGAGGAGAGACCCAGTACTTC | CASSQGTRGETQYF
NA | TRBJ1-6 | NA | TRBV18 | TGTGCCAGCTCAACTGACAGAAACCCCTATAATTCACCCCTCCACTTT | CASSTDRNPYNSPLHF
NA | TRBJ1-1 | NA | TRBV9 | TGTGCCAGCAGCGTAGCCGGGGATCCGAACACTGAAGCTTTCTTT | CASSVAGDPNTEAFF
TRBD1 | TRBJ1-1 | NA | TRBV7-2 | TGTGCCAGCAGCCTACAGGGGTATGGGTACACTGAAGCTTTCTTT | CASSLQGYGYTEAFF
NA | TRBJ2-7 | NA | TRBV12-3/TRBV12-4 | TGTGCCAGCAGGGCGCTCGCGGGGGAGCAGTACTTC | CASRALAGEQYF
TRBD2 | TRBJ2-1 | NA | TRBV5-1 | TGCGCCAGCAGCGGCCGACTAGCGGGGGAGGGTGAGCAGTTCTTC | CASSGRLAGEGEQFF